The TCR beta chain described here comes from a study of T cell responses to AZD1222 COVID-19 vaccine. The overall study: Second-dose recipients at about 4 or about 12 weeks were treated as one pooled group. Overall study findings and caveats: Across spike, vaccine-associated CD4 TCRs were found, dominant at 160-218 and 743-854. Clonal diversity may have been underestimated, and the donors were mostly white British, with more females than males. Researchers took repertoire samples only after the peak T cell response had come.

As concerns this clone: Its matching antigen is unknown.

Germline V gene lookup returns CDR1 MNHEY and CDR2 SMNVEV (reference sequence). The V and J ends lost 5 bases and 2 bases respectively, with 13 bases between them. The CDR3 length is 15 residues. Sequenced by immunoSEQ multiplex PCR; TCRdb stores in-frame clones only, minus some. In the table there are tens of thousands of clones, around four fifths of which are singletons. The origin of this receptor is an adult in good health. The sample consisted of peripheral blood, taken on day 0 of AZD1222 vaccination. V gene TRBV27 combines with J gene TRBJ1-5; D may be TRBD1 (6 bases). The CDR3 DNA sequence: TGTGCCAGCAGTCTTCTGGCAGGGGGCAATCAGCCCCAGCATTTT. Encoded protein: CASSLLAGGNQPQHF.